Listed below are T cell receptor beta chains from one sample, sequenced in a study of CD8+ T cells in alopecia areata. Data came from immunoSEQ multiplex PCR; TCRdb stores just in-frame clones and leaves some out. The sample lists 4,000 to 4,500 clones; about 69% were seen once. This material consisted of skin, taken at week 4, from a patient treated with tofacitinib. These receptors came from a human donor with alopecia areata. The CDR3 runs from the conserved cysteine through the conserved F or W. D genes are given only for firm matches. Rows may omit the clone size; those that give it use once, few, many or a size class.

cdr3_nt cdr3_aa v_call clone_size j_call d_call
TGTGCCAGCAGTCCCTACAATGAGCAGTTCTTC CASSPYNEQFF TRBV2 NA TRBJ2-1 NA
TGCGCCAGCAGCTTGGGGACTAGCGGTAACTCCTACGAGCAGTACTTC CASSLGTSGNSYEQYF TRBV5-1 NA TRBJ2-7 TRBD2
TGTGCCAGCAGCCCCCGTTGGGGCTCCTACGAGCAGTACTTC CASSPRWGSYEQYF TRBV6-1 few TRBJ2-7 NA
TGTGCCAGCAGCTCGAGACTAGCGAGTGGCACAGATACGCAGTATTTT CASSSRLASGTDTQYF TRBV7-4 NA TRBJ2-3 TRBD2
TGTGCCAGCAGCCACCGGACTAGCGGCAACACCGGGGAGCTGTTTTTT CASSHRTSGNTGELFF TRBV14 NA TRBJ2-2 TRBD2
TGTGCCAGCAGCTTAGAGTGGAAGCAGTATTTT CASSLEWKQYF TRBV7-2 NA TRBJ2-3 NA
TGTGCCAGCTCCCCACCGGGCGACAATGAGCAGTTCTTC CASSPPGDNEQFF TRBV18 NA TRBJ2-1 NA
TGCAGCGTTGAAGGACGCGCGGGAGGGATAGGTACGCAGTATTTT CSVEGRAGGIGTQYF TRBV29-1 NA TRBJ2-3 TRBD2
TGTGCCAGCAGTGAGGGGCAGGGAAGAAGTGGGGGCTACACCTTC CASSEGQGRSGGYTF TRBV2 NA TRBJ1-2 NA
TGTGCCATCAGTGTTAACAGGGGGAACATTCAGTACTTC CAISVNRGNIQYF TRBV10-3 NA TRBJ2-4 TRBD1
TGCGCCAGCAGCTTAACTAGGGGCGACAATGAGCAGTTCTTC CASSLTRGDNEQFF TRBV5-1 NA TRBJ2-1 NA
TGTGCCAGCAGTGCCGTAACCTCCGGGAGGAGAAACTATGGCTACACCTTC CASSAVTSGRRNYGYTF TRBV6-1 NA TRBJ1-2 NA
TGTGCCAGCAGCTTAAAGGTAGCGGGAGGGCCGAGGCGCCACAATGAGCAGTTCTTC CASSLKVAGGPRRHNEQFF TRBV7-2 NA TRBJ2-1 TRBD2
TGTGCCAGCAGTTACTCGACGGGCACAGCGGGGGTTGAGCAGTTCTTC CASSYSTGTAGVEQFF TRBV6-6 NA TRBJ2-1 TRBD2
TGTGCCAGCAGTGCCCGGCCAGGGTGGGAGGGCGCAGATACGCAGTATTTT CASSARPGWEGADTQYF TRBV6-1 NA TRBJ2-3 TRBD2
TGTGCCAGCAGCTTGCGAAGGGAACAGGGAGGAGGCTACACCTTC CASSLRREQGGGYTF TRBV5-4 NA TRBJ1-2 NA
TGTGCCAGCAGCCGTACCGGGACCTCCTACAATGAGCAGTTCTTC CASSRTGTSYNEQFF TRBV7-8 NA TRBJ2-1 NA
TGTGCCAGCAGCCAGAACTACTATGGCTACACCTTC CASSQNYYGYTF TRBV11-2 NA TRBJ1-2 NA
TGTGCCAGTAGTATCCTCAACAGGGGTGGCAATCAGCCCCAGCATTTT CASSILNRGGNQPQHF TRBV19 NA TRBJ1-5 TRBD1
TGTGCCAGCAGCTTGCCCCAGGGACTAGCGGGAGGCACAGATACGCAGTATTTT CASSLPQGLAGGTDTQYF TRBV7-9 once TRBJ2-3 TRBD2
TGCAGCGTTGATGTGCGGGCTGGCACAGATACGCAGTATTTT CSVDVRAGTDTQYF TRBV29-1 NA TRBJ2-3 NA
TGTGCCATCAGTGAGGGGACTAGCGGGAGTGGCACAGATACGCAGTATTTT CAISEGTSGSGTDTQYF TRBV10-3 NA TRBJ2-3 TRBD2
TGCGCCAGCACGCCCCCAAGGCAGAACACTGAAGCTTTCTTT CASTPPRQNTEAFF TRBV4-3 NA TRBJ1-1 NA
TGTGCCAGCAGTGCTAGCGCGACCACCGGGGAGCTGTTTTTT CASSASATTGELFF TRBV6-1 NA TRBJ2-2 NA
TGTGCCAGCAGCCGCGACAGGGTGGGGACCAAAAACATTCAGTACTTC CASSRDRVGTKNIQYF TRBV11-2 large TRBJ2-4 TRBD1
TGCAGCGTTGAGGTCGCCCTCCGCGAGCAGTACTTC CSVEVALREQYF TRBV29-1 few TRBJ2-7 NA
TGTGCCAGCAGTAGCGACCTATATAGCAATCAGCCCCAGCATTTT CASSSDLYSNQPQHF TRBV27 NA TRBJ1-5 NA
TGTGCCAGCTCGTCGACCGGGACTAGCGGGTCCCCTAGCTCCTACGAGCAGTACTTC CASSSTGTSGSPSSYEQYF TRBV18 NA TRBJ2-7 TRBD2
TGTGCCAGCAGCGAGCGGACAGGGGGGCGGGAGGGCTACACCTTC CASSERTGGREGYTF TRBV9 NA TRBJ1-2 TRBD1
TGTGCCAGCAGCTTAGTATTGGGGCGGGCCACCGGGGAGCTGTTTTTT CASSLVLGRATGELFF TRBV7-2 NA TRBJ2-2 NA
TGCGCCAGCAGCTTGGACAGGGGGGTAGGCGAGACCCAGTACTTC CASSLDRGVGETQYF TRBV5-1 NA TRBJ2-5 TRBD1
TGTGCCAGCAGTTTACAGAACTCTGGAAACACCATATATTTT CASSLQNSGNTIYF TRBV6-5 few TRBJ1-3 NA
TGTGCCAGCAGCCTAAGCGGGGAACAAGAGACCCAGTACTTC CASSLSGEQETQYF TRBV4-2 few TRBJ2-5 TRBD2
TGTGCCAGCAGTCCAGGAGGGGCCGAGCAGTACTTC CASSPGGAEQYF TRBV7-9 NA TRBJ2-7 NA
TGTGCCAGCAGTTACGCAGGACCGGAACCCTACGAGCAGTACTTC CASSYAGPEPYEQYF TRBV6-6 NA TRBJ2-7 NA
TGTGCCAGTAGACCCCTCGGGGCAGGGGGCTACACCTTC CASRPLGAGGYTF TRBV19 NA TRBJ1-2 NA
TGTGCCAGCAGTCTAGCGGGGGCGTACGAGCAGTACTTC CASSLAGAYEQYF TRBV6-1 NA TRBJ2-7 TRBD2
TGTGCCACCGACCTCGGGCGGGAACTTGAGCAGTACTTC CATDLGRELEQYF TRBV2 few TRBJ2-7 NA
TGTGCCAGCAGCCGCCGAGGGGTAGTACGTGGTCTCGATACGCAGTATTTT CASSRRGVVRGLDTQYF TRBV11-3 NA TRBJ2-3 NA
TGTGCCACCTACGACAGGGCCTATGGCTACACCTTC CATYDRAYGYTF TRBV6-5 few TRBJ1-2 TRBD1
TGTGCCAGCAATGGTCTGGGGGCATCCAATGAGCAGTTCTTC CASNGLGASNEQFF TRBV7-2 few TRBJ2-1 NA
TGCGCCAGCAGCTGGGAGAGGGGCGGGAGAACGTCCGAGACCCAGTACTTC CASSWERGGRTSETQYF TRBV5-1 NA TRBJ2-5 TRBD2
TGTGCCAGCAGCTTGGCCGGGACGGGAACCTACGAGCAGTACTTC CASSLAGTGTYEQYF TRBV5-8 NA TRBJ2-7 NA
TGTGCCAGCTCACTAGAAATCCGGACAGCCACTAACTATGGCTACACCTTC CASSLEIRTATNYGYTF TRBV18 NA TRBJ1-2 NA
TGTGCCAGCAGCCCGGGGGGGTGGGAGCAGTACTTC CASSPGGWEQYF TRBV7-2 NA TRBJ2-7 TRBD2
TGTGCCAGCGGGGCGTTGGGGACGGCTGAAGCTTTCTTT CASGALGTAEAFF TRBV25-1 NA TRBJ1-1 NA
TGTGCCAGCAGCCAAGAGAGTGATCAGCCCCAGCATTTT CASSQESDQPQHF TRBV4-1 NA TRBJ1-5 NA
TGCGCCAGCAGCTTTTGGGGATCTGGAAACACCATATATTTT CASSFWGSGNTIYF TRBV5-1 few TRBJ1-3 NA
TGCGCCAGCAGCCCCCGACAGGGCTGGTACCAAGAGACCCAGTACTTC CASSPRQGWYQETQYF TRBV4-1 NA TRBJ2-5 TRBD1
TGTGCCAGCAGCTTACTCGGGACTAGCGGAGAGACCCAGTACTTC CASSLLGTSGETQYF TRBV7-8 NA TRBJ2-5 TRBD2
TGTGCCAGCAGCTTAGGGGGGAAGATTACGGTGGGCCATTTT CASSLGGKITVGHF TRBV7-7 NA TRBJ1-5 NA
TGCGCCAGCAGCCCCTTGACCTCTCCCCGCACAGATACGCAGTATTTT CASSPLTSPRTDTQYF TRBV4-3 NA TRBJ2-3 NA
TGTGCCAGCACACAGGGACTGGAGACCCAGTACTTC CASTQGLETQYF TRBV7-2 NA TRBJ2-5 NA
TGTGCCAGCAGTGAGTGGATTAGCGGGCTAAATTTGGCGCAGGGGACCCAGTACTTC CASSEWISGLNLAQGTQYF TRBV6-1 NA TRBJ2-5 TRBD2
TGTGCCAGTTTAGAGGGGATGGACTATGGCTACACCTTC CASLEGMDYGYTF TRBV19 NA TRBJ1-2 NA
TGCGCCAGCAGCCAAGGGGCTAGCGGGGTTAGCACAGATACGCAGTATTTT CASSQGASGVSTDTQYF TRBV4-3 few TRBJ2-3 TRBD2
TGTGCCAGCAGCTTCCGGGGTGGCGGGGCCAACGTCCTGACTTTC CASSFRGGGANVLTF TRBV7-3 NA TRBJ2-6 NA
TGTGCCAGTAGTTCAGGGATTGGTGGGGATACGCAGTATTTT CASSSGIGGDTQYF TRBV19 NA TRBJ2-3 NA
TGTGCCAGCAGCTTAGTAACAAACACTGAAGCTTTCTTT CASSLVTNTEAFF TRBV7-9 NA TRBJ1-1 NA